Below are 5 T cell receptor beta chains sequenced from a single sample in a study of CD8+ T cells in alopecia areata. RNA was isolated and reverse transcribed to cDNA, the sequencing template. Method: immunoSEQ multiplex PCR; TCRdb's copy keeps in-frame clones and lacks some. The table lists some 180,000 clones, roughly 60% of them singletons. The material was CD4+ T cells sorted from blood, obtained at week 0. The receptors come from a human donor with alopecia areata.

The chain links TRBV6-1 to TRBJ2-7, with D possibly TRBD1 on 6 matching bases. The CDR3 consists of 16 residues. V lost 3 bases, J lost 9 bases, and 24 bases lay in between. Germline V CDR1 and CDR2: MNHNS, SASEGT. The CDR3: CASSDAGGNLVRGQYF. The DNA for the CDR3 is TGTGCCAGCAGTGATGCTGGGGGCAACCTAGTGAGGGGGCAGTACTTC.

The chain combines TRBV2 with TRBJ1-2; D perhaps matches TRBD1 (6 bases). V lost 2 bases to trimming and J lost 9 bases, with 13 bases between them. The CDR3 contains 13 residues. Germline V gene sequence: CDR1 SNHLY, CDR2 FYNNEI. CDR3 bases: TGTGCCAGCAGTGAATACAGGGAGCATCGCTACACCTTC. Protein sequence: CASSEYREHRYTF.

J is TRBJ2-2 and V is TRBV30; D possibly corresponds to TRBD1 (5 bases). The CDR3 extends over 16 amino acids. Trimming took 0 bases from V and 6 from J, leaving 17 bases between them. CDR1 and CDR2 from the germline V gene are GTSNPN and SVGIG (reference sequence). The CDR3 DNA reads TGTGCCTGGAGTGTACTCCAGGGCAGTGGGGCCGGGGAGCTGTTTTTT. Amino acid sequence: CAWSVLQGSGAGELFF.

The chain joins TRBV19 to TRBJ2-5, with a tentative D call TRBD1 (7 bases). V gave up 4 bases and J gave up 7 bases, with 28 bases separating them. Germline CDR1 is LNHDA and CDR2 is SQIVND (reference sequence). CDR3 length: 18 amino acids. As DNA, the CDR3 is TGTGCCAGTAGTAAGGGGGCCTCGGGGGCCCCCCTCGAGGCGACCCAGTACTTC. Protein product: CASSKGASGAPLEATQYF.

The chain couples TRBV30 to TRBJ1-2; D gene uncertain. V dropped 4 bases and J dropped 3 bases, with 6 bases sitting between them. The CDR3 has 11 residues. Germline V gene data show CDR1 as GTSNPN and CDR2 as SVGIG (reference sequence). CDR3 sequence reads: CAWNTDYGYTF. The CDR3 DNA reads as TGTGCCTGGAATACCGACTATGGCTACACCTTC.